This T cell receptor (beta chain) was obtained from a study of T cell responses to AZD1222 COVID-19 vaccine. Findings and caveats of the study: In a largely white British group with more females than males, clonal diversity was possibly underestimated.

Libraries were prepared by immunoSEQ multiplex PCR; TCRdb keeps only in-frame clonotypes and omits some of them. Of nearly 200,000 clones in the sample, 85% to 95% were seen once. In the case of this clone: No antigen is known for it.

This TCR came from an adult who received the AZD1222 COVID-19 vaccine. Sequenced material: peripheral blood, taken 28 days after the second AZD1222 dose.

The CDR3 reads CASSQGAGVGETQYF. The CDR3 coding sequence is TGTGCCAGCAGCCAAGGGGCGGGGGTCGGGGAGACCCAGTACTTC. The V call is TRBV3-1 (or the pseudogene TRBV3-2), the J call TRBJ2-5, with 7 bases matching TRBD2. Unmatched junction bases numbered 7, after V lost 1 base and J lost 5 bases. Germline loops: CDR1 LGHDT, CDR2 YNNKEL (reference sequence). The CDR3 consists of 15 residues.